This T cell receptor (beta chain) emerged from a study of Graves' ophthalmopathy and Graves' hyperthyroidism. Regarding this clonotype: The antigen is not known.

Amplifying from RNA transcripts, the study obtained TCR beta CDR3 regions. The first round was an RT-PCR with HTBI primers, and the second round was a multiplex PCR. TCRdb used MiXCR to reprocess the multiplex PCR reads, holding one entry per CDR3 protein. Among approximately 500,000 distinct CDR3 sequences listed, 14% were seen once. Disease in donors with ophthalmopathy had moderate-to-severe activity, CAS ≥3, NOSPECS ≥4 and under 3 months' duration. None of the included patients had other autoimmune diseases, uncontrolled infections, pregnancy or lactation, as these led to exclusion. General study findings and limits: Most expanded clonotypes in thyroid above 0.001 frequency also showed up in blood. Progression of ophthalmopathy was predicted by the model with 60% to 71% sensitivity and less than 85% specificity.

Trimming removed 6 bases from V and 4 bases from J, with 16 bases in between. The CDR3 sequence is 14 residues long. Germline loops: CDR1 MDHEN, CDR2 SYDVKM. The chain combines TRBV28 with TRBJ2-7; D is perhaps TRBD1 or TRBD2 (7 bases each). What was sequenced was blood. This receptor was obtained from a woman in her 30s with Graves' ophthalmopathy. The CDR3 DNA reads as TGTGCCAGCAGGCCTACAGGGGAGGGTTACGAGCAGTACTTC. This gives the protein CASRPTGEGYEQYF.